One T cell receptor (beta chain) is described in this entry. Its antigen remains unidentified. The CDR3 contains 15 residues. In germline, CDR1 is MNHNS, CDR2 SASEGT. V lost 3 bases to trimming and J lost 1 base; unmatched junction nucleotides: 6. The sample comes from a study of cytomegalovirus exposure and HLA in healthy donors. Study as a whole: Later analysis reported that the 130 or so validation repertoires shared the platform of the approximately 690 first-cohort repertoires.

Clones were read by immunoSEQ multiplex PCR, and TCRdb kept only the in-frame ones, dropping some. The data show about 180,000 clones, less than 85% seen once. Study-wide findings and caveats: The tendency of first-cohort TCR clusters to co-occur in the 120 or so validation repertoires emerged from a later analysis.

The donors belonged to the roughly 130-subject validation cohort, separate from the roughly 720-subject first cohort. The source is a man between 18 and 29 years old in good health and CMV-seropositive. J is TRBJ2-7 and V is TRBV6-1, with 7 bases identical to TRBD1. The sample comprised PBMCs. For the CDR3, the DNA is TGTGCCAGCAGTGACGTGGGACAGTCGTCCTACGAGCAGTACTTC. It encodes CASSDVGQSSYEQYF.